This TCR beta chain appears in the sequencing data of a study of blood T cell repertoires in COVID-19. Study at large: The samples span acute and convalescent COVID-19 from the United States, Italy and Spain. In each case, the material was cDNA or gDNA derived from T cells, B-cell-depleted T cells, or PBMCs.

Repertoires were generated with immunoSEQ multiplex PCR, while TCRdb's copy carries only in-frame clones and drops some. The table has about 280,000 clones, 85% to 90% seen once. V lost 1 base to trimming and J lost 2 bases; unmatched junction nucleotides: 5. Germline CDR1 reads SEHNR; CDR2 reads FQNEAQ (reference sequence). This CDR3 is built from 16 residues. The chain combines TRBV7-9 with TRBJ2-3, with TRBD1 matching 8 bases. This clonotype was sampled from a woman aged 18-29 years with acute COVID-19. Sequenced: PBMCs or T cells enriched from blood (not recorded which). The CDR3 reads CASSLGGQGYTDTQYF. Written as DNA, the CDR3 is TGTGCCAGCAGCTTAGGAGGACAGGGATACACAGATACGCAGTATTTT.